Below, one TCR beta chain is given with its context. Its antigen is still unknown. CDR3 size: 14 residues. The germline V gene encodes CDR1 SGDLS and CDR2 YYNGEE. Deletions cut 0 bases from V and 7 bases from J, with 11 bases between. Expressed TCRB transcripts were sequenced after all isolated RNA was converted to cDNA. Generated by immunoSEQ multiplex PCR, the TCRdb table keeps only in-frame clones and is missing some. Altogether a few hundred thousand clones are present, over 9% being singletons, with the ten largest covering around 0.66%. This entry comes from a study of beta chain features in type 1 diabetes. The overall study: Examination of sorted cells across all samples involved over 95 million cells. General observations from the study: Shorter templates may be favored by PCR, equally so in patients and controls. There was a moderate but significant shortening of TCRB CDR3s in all four CD4+ subsets of Type 1 diabetes patients.

This chain uses TRBV9 with TRBJ1-3; D is uncertain. Sample: central memory CD4+ T cells from blood. The sequence derives from a man aged 30 to 45 with type 1 diabetes. The CDR3 sequence is CASSVGGVLNTIYF. Here the CDR3 DNA reads TGTGCCAGCAGCGTAGGCGGCGTTTTGAACACCATATATTTT. Full variable domain (remainder filled in from reference TRBV9 and TRBJ1-3): DSGVTQTPKHLITATGQRVTLRCSPRSGDLSVYWYQQSLDQGLQFLIQYYNGEERAKGNILERFSAQQFPDLHSELNLSSLELGDSALYFCASSVGGVLNTIYFGEGSWLTVV.